Sequencing of this TCR beta chain was carried out in a study of identical twins. Regarding this clonotype: The antigen is not known.

Donors uniformly comprised healthy Caucasians. TCRdb re-analysed the 5' RACE reads in MiXCR, keeping a single row per CDR3 protein. The data contain a few hundred thousand distinct CDR3 sequences, about 11% of them singletons. Whole-study results and caveats: Invariant MAIT and iNKT cells could partly confound zero-insertion analyses.

This CDR3 is 15 amino acids long. With 3 bases clipped from V and 1 base from J, the junction kept 6 bases outside the gene matches. CDR1 is LGHNA and CDR2 is YSLEER in the germline V gene. The TCR originated in a man aged 50 to 60 in good health. Sequencing was carried out using memory T cells sorted from blood. This chain links TRBV4-3 with TRBJ2-7, with TRBD2 identical over 7 bases. CDR3: CASSQIAGPSYEQYF. CDR3 DNA sequence: TGCGCCAGCAGCCAGATAGCGGGCCCTTCCTACGAGCAGTACTTC.